What follows are 25 T cell receptor beta chains derived from one specimen sequenced in a study of blood T cells in healthy people across ages. The authors ran a second PCR of roughly 6 to 12 cycles using a sample-barcoded 5' primer and a J-beta primer mix. Using its own MiXCR run on the 5' RACE reads, TCRdb lists one record per CDR3 protein. The table includes some 900,000 distinct CDR3 sequences, 48% detected once. The source material was blood. All receptors come from a man younger than 40 in good health.

This clonotype has a handful of counts. The chain joins TRBV29-1 to TRBJ1-4; D perhaps matches TRBD1 (6 bases). The CDR3 runs to 13 residues. V gave up 7 bases and J gave up 3 bases, with 12 bases separating them. The germline CDR1 and CDR2 sequences are SQVTM and ANQGSEA. CDR3 sequence (DNA): TGCAGCGCGAAGACAGGATCTAATGAAAAACTGTTTTTT. Protein product: CSAKTGSNEKLFF. Together with reference TRBV29-1 and TRBJ1-4, the CDR3 gives the full variable domain: SAVISQKPSRDICQRGTSLTIQCQVDSQVTMMFWYRQQPGQSLTLIATANQGSEATYESGFVIDKFPISRPNLTFSTLTVSNMSPEDSSIYLCSAKTGSNEKLFFGSGTQLSVL.

The V call is TRBV5-1, the J call TRBJ2-1, with 8 bases aligning to TRBD2. Losses at the gene ends were 7 bases for V and 4 bases for J; bases not matched to a gene: 7. The germline V gene has CDR1 SGHRS and CDR2 YFSETQ. CDR3 length equals 14 residues. As DNA, the CDR3 is TGCGCCAGCGGGGGACTAGATGTATACAATGAGCAGTTCTTC. Protein sequence: CASGGLDVYNEQFF. The variable domain in full, with the rest retrieved from reference TRBV5-1 and TRBJ2-1, is KAGVTQTPRYLIKTRGQQVTLSCSPISGHRSVSWYQQTPGQGLQFLFEYFSETQRNKGNFPGRFSGRQFSNSRSEMNVSTLELGDSALYLCASGGLDVYNEQFFGPGTRLTVL.

This clonotype showed up just a few times. The chain has TRBV11-2 and TRBJ2-3; 8 bases are a match to TRBD1. Germline V CDR1 and CDR2: SGHAT, FQNNGV. V gave up 5 bases and J gave up 2 bases; unmatched junction bases: 6. The CDR3 runs to 15 residues. The CDR3 spells CASSPRTGYTDTQYF. CDR3 nucleotides: TGTGCCAGCAGCCCTCGGACAGGGTACACAGATACGCAGTATTTT.

This clonotype occurred a few times. The V and J genes are TRBV6-5 and TRBJ1-4; 9 positions match TRBD1. Germline CDR1 is MNHEY and CDR2 is SVGAGI. The ends lost 2 bases at V and 9 bases at J; junction bases unmatched: 7. This CDR3 has 15 residues. The CDR3 reads CASSYSGTGSKKLFF. The CDR3 region has the DNA TGTGCCAGCAGTTACAGTGGGACAGGGTCGAAAAAACTGTTTTTT.

V is TRBV7-2 and J is TRBJ1-1; D is uncertain. Per germline, CDR1 SGHTA and CDR2 FQGNSA. The V gene lost 3 bases and the J gene lost 4 bases, with 15 bases spanning the gap. The CDR3 spans 15 residues. The CDR3 coding sequence is TGTGCCAGCAGCTTCCAAGGACGGCGGGTCACTGAAGCTTTCTTT. This encodes CASSFQGRRVTEAFF.

This clonotype was counted between two and nine times. The chain uses TRBV7-3 and TRBJ1-6, with a tentative D call TRBD1 (5 bases). CDR3 length: 14 amino acids. Germline V CDR1 and CDR2: SGHTA, FQGTGA. The V gene lost 5 bases and the J gene lost 6 bases, with 11 bases spanning the gap. The CDR3 sequence: CASSPGTSNSPLHF. CDR3 bases: TGTGCCAGCAGCCCTGGGACGTCTAATTCACCCCTCCACTTT.

This rearrangement joins TRBV28 to TRBJ1-4; the D gene is possibly TRBD1 (6 bases). The CDR3 consists of 15 residues. V lost 3 bases, J lost 4 bases, and 12 bases lay in between. Looked up from germline, CDR1 is MDHEN and CDR2 is SYDVKM. CDR3: CASSLAGGGNEKLFF. DNA for the CDR3: TGTGCCAGCAGTTTGGCCGGAGGGGGTAATGAAAAACTGTTTTTT.

V is TRBV29-1 and J is TRBJ1-1; D perhaps matches TRBD1 (5 bases). The germline V and J ends were trimmed by 8 bases and 1 base, with 20 bases remaining between them. Germline V gene data show CDR1 as SQVTM and CDR2 as ANQGSEA. The CDR3 covers 15 residues. CDR3 protein: CSTGTGRTKNTEAFF. The CDR3 DNA sequence: TGCAGCACCGGGACGGGGCGAACTAAGAACACTGAAGCTTTCTTT.

This chain uses TRBV12-3 or TRBV12-4 with TRBJ1-5; tentatively, D is TRBD1 (6 bases). V was shortened by 6 bases and J by 0 bases, with 15 bases between the two germline ends. The CDR3 loop spans 16 amino acids. The CDR3 spells CASSQTGIYSNQPQHF. The CDR3 DNA follows: TGTGCCAGCAGCCAGACAGGAATTTATAGCAATCAGCCCCAGCATTTT.

This clonotype turned up a few times. The genes are TRBV5-6 and TRBJ1-5, with a weak D call TRBD1 (6 bases). CDR1 is SGHDT and CDR2 is YYEEEE in the germline V gene. Trimming took 1 base from V and 2 from J, leaving 19 bases between them. The CDR3 contains 18 residues. Written as DNA, the CDR3 is TGTGCCAGCAGCTTGTACTATTTTGGGGGCGGGGGCAATCAGCCCCAGCATTTT. This gives the protein CASSLYYFGGGGNQPQHF.

The chain recombines TRBV7-2 with TRBJ1-3; 8 positions agree with TRBD1. The CDR3 consists of 15 residues. Germline-derived CDR1 and CDR2 are SGHTA and FQGNSA. V lost 6 bases and J lost 4; bases outside the gene matches: 8. The CDR3 loop is CASSRQTGAGNTIYF. CDR3 in DNA: TGTGCCAGCAGTCGTCAGACAGGGGCCGGAAACACCATATATTTT.

The CDR3 DNA follows: TGTGCCAACGGAACAGGGCATTGGGGCTACACCTTC. This translates into CANGTGHWGYTF. The chain uses TRBV25-1 and TRBJ1-2; TRBD1 is a possible D gene (6 bases). The CDR3 spans 12 residues. Germline CDR1 MGHDK, CDR2 SYGVNS. Trimming pared 10 bases from V and 8 bases from J, leaving 17 bases between.

This clonotype has a handful of counts. The chain employs TRBV27 and TRBJ2-3, with D hard to call. Trimming pared 8 bases from V and 4 bases from J, leaving 13 bases between. CDR3 length equals 13 residues. In germline, CDR1 is MNHEY, CDR2 SMNVEV (reference sequence). The CDR3 reads CASRKHGPDTQYF. CDR3 nucleotide sequence: TGTGCCAGCCGGAAGCACGGGCCAGATACGCAGTATTTT.

The rearrangement links TRBV12-3 or TRBV12-4 to TRBJ2-4; 7 bases are a match to TRBD1. V gave up 11 bases and J gave up 0 bases; unmatched junction bases: 10. The CDR3 covers 15 residues. As DNA, the CDR3 is TGTGCCGGCACCCCGGGACAGCTAGCCAAAAACATTCAGTACTTC. It yields the protein CAGTPGQLAKNIQYF.

The gene calls are TRBV6-2 or TRBV6-3 and TRBJ1-1, with 8 nucleotides matching TRBD1. This CDR3 comprises 14 residues. Germline CDR1 is MNHEY and CDR2 is SVGEGT. Losses at the gene ends were 5 bases for V and 3 bases for J; bases not matched to a gene: 5. The CDR3 DNA reads TGTGCCAGCAGTCGGACAGGGCGGTACACTGAAGCTTTCTTT. It yields the protein CASSRTGRYTEAFF.

This clonotype was picked up a small number of times. The V call is TRBV5-1, the J call TRBJ1-2; TRBD1 matches 8 bases. V dropped 6 bases and J dropped 2; count of bases not matched to a gene: 12. The CDR3 is made up of 16 amino acids. Germline CDR1 and CDR2: SGHRS and YFSETQ. The CDR3 protein is CASTTGWGTGNYGYTF. The DNA of the CDR3 is TGCGCCAGCACCACCGGATGGGGGACAGGAAACTATGGCTACACCTTC.

This clonotype has just a few counts. The chain carries TRBV6-2 or TRBV6-3 and TRBJ2-1, with 9 bases that match TRBD1. V shed 2 bases and J 6 bases; nucleotides not matched to a gene: 14. CDR1 and CDR2 from the germline V gene are MNHEY and SVGEGT. The CDR3 loop spans 18 amino acids. The CDR3 sequence is CASSYTAGTGQYGNEQFF. DNA for the CDR3: TGTGCCAGCAGTTACACAGCCGGGACAGGGCAATATGGCAATGAGCAGTTCTTC.

The gene calls are TRBV5-1 and TRBJ2-5; tentative D call: TRBD2 (5 bases). CDR1 is SGHRS and CDR2 is YFSETQ in the germline V gene. The CDR3 sequence is 15 residues long. With 0 bases removed from V and 2 bases from J, the gap between germline ends came to 11 bases. CDR3 protein: CASSLGGIEQETQYF. The CDR3 DNA follows: TGCGCCAGCAGCTTGGGAGGGATCGAGCAAGAGACCCAGTACTTC.

This chain joins TRBV18 and TRBJ2-5; a weak D match, TRBD1 (6 bases). The DNA end is more similar to TRBJ2-7, so the J call may be wrong. CDR1 and CDR2 from the germline V gene are KGHSH and LQKENI. The CDR3 totals 14 residues. CDR3 in amino acids: CASSPGAVRDEQYF. Written as DNA, the CDR3 is TGTGCCAGCTCACCGGGGGCGGTTCGGGACGAGCAGTACTTC.

This clonotype was counted only a few times. V gene TRBV28 combines with J gene TRBJ2-3; 11 nucleotides align to TRBD1. The CDR3 contains 15 residues. J gave up 4 bases and V 7 bases, and 7 bases lay outside the gene matches. The germline CDR1 and CDR2 sequences are MDHEN and SYDVKM. The CDR3 region is CASTWTGGYSDTQYF. CDR3 DNA sequence: TGTGCCAGCACCTGGACAGGGGGCTACTCAGATACGCAGTATTTT.

This clonotype has a handful of counts. V gene TRBV5-1 combines with J gene TRBJ2-1; a weak D match, TRBD2 (6 bases). V lost 5 bases and J 10 bases, leaving 16 bases between the germline ends. CDR1 is SGHRS and CDR2 is YFSETQ in the germline V gene. CDR3 length equals 13 residues. CDR3 loop: CASRVIKEGEQFF. CDR3 coding DNA: TGCGCCAGCAGAGTTATTAAGGAGGGCGAGCAGTTCTTC. The complete variable domain, with remaining parts taken from reference TRBV5-1 and TRBJ2-1, reads KAGVTQTPRYLIKTRGQQVTLSCSPISGHRSVSWYQQTPGQGLQFLFEYFSETQRNKGNFPGRFSGRQFSNSRSEMNVSTLELGDSALYLCASRVIKEGEQFFGPGTRLTVL.

The genes are TRBV12-3 or TRBV12-4 and TRBJ2-2, with D perhaps TRBD1 (5 bases). The CDR3 totals 14 residues. Trimming stripped 4 bases from V and 5 bases from J, with 11 bases between. CDR3 DNA: TGTGCCAGCAGTTACGCAGGGAAGACCGGGGAGCTGTTTTTT. Its translation is CASSYAGKTGELFF.

The chain employs TRBV7-3 and TRBJ1-6, with TRBD1 matching 8 bases. The CDR3 runs to 16 residues. V shed 1 base, J shed 7 bases, and the junction held 6 bases outside the gene matches. CDR1 and CDR2 (germline): SGHTA, FQGTGA. The CDR3 nucleotides read TGTGCCAGCAGCTTAAGGCAGGGGGCTAAGAATTCACCCCTCCACTTT. It specifies CASSLRQGAKNSPLHF.

This clonotype was detected only once. The DNA of the CDR3 is TGCGCCAGCAGCTTAGGGAGGAGGCCCTCCTACAATGAGCAGTTCTTC. Amino acids: CASSLGRRPSYNEQFF. The chain couples TRBV5-1 to TRBJ2-1; TRBD2 might be the D (6 bases). The CDR3 is 16 residues long. V gave up 2 bases and J gave up 0 bases, with 12 bases separating them. Germline V gene sequence: CDR1 SGHRS, CDR2 YFSETQ.

This clonotype was picked up one time. The V gene is TRBV6-1, the J gene TRBJ2-7, with D perhaps TRBD1 or TRBD2 (5 bases each). Germline-derived CDR1 and CDR2 are MNHNS and SASEGT. Trimming pared 6 bases from V and 0 bases from J, leaving 15 bases between. The CDR3 extends over 15 amino acids. In DNA, the CDR3 is TGTGCCAGCAGAGAAACGGGACGCTTCTCCTACGAGCAGTACTTC. Translating it yields CASRETGRFSYEQYF.